This T cell receptor beta chain is drawn from a study of blood T cell repertoires in COVID-19. Turning to the study itself: Sites across the United States, Italy and Spain contributed samples from acute and convalescent COVID-19. T cells, B-cell-depleted T cells, or PBMCs supplied cDNA or gDNA.

Germline CDR1 is LNHDA and CDR2 is SQIVND (reference sequence). The germline V and J ends were trimmed by 3 bases and 4 bases, with 15 bases remaining between them. The CDR3 runs to 15 residues. As handled by the study authors: Estimates of nucleated cell counts were drawn from the amplification of reference gene primers. TCRdb's table, derived via immunoSEQ multiplex PCR, lists solely in-frame clones and lacks some. V and J calls and clone size are as listed in that table; D and trimming were resolved from the DNA. This sample has approximately 10,000 clones, with less than 80% found just once. Patients from Seattle were sampled longitudinally, starting during active infection.

This TCR was sampled from a man in his 60s with COVID-19, enrolled during active disease. The chain employs TRBV19 and TRBJ2-5, with D possibly TRBD2 on 5 matching bases. The sample comprised peripheral blood. Here the CDR3 reads CASSIRGPRRETQYF. For the CDR3, the DNA is TGTGCCAGTAGTATCCGGGGTCCCCGGCGAGAGACCCAGTACTTC.